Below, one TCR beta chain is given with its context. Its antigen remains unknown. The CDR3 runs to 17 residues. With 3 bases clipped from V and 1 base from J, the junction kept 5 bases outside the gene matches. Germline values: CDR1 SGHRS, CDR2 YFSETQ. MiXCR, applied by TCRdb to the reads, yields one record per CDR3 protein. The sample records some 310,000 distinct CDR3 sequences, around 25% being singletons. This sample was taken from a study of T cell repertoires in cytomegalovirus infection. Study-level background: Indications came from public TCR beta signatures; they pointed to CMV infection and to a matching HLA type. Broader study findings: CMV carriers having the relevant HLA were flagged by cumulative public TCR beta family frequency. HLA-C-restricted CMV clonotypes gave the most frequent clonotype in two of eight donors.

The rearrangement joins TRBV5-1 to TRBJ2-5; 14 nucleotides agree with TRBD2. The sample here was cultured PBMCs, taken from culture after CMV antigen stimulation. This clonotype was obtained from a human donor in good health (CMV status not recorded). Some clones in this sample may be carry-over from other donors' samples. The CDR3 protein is CASSSGLAGGIQETQYF. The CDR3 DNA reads TGCGCCAGCAGCTCAGGACTAGCGGGAGGCATCCAAGAGACCCAGTACTTC. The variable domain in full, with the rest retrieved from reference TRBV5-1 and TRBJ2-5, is KAGVTQTPRYLIKTRGQQVTLSCSPISGHRSVSWYQQTPGQGLQFLFEYFSETQRNKGNFPGRFSGRQFSNSRSEMNVSTLELGDSALYLCASSSGLAGGIQETQYFGPGTRLLVL.